Following are 32 T cell receptor beta chains from one sample sequenced in a study of T cells after yellow fever vaccination. TCRdb called the 5' RACE reads again in MiXCR, with one record for every CDR3 protein. The table has around 590,000 distinct CDR3 sequences, approximately 13% seen once. The sample consisted of PBMCs, taken on the day of the yellow fever booster vaccination. The source of these receptors is a man aged 30 to 45 who received the YFV17D yellow fever vaccine.

The V call is TRBV7-9, the J call TRBJ2-1; 13 bases align to TRBD2. The CDR3 runs to 14 residues. Germline-derived CDR1 and CDR2 are SEHNR and FQNEAQ (reference sequence). The trim removed 4 bases at V and 15 bases at J, leaving 9 bases unmatched. The CDR3 spells CASSSTSGRARRFF. CDR3 coding DNA: TGTGCCAGCAGCTCCACTAGCGGGAGGGCCCGGCGGTTCTTC.

This clonotype was detected a few times. The rearrangement uses TRBV9 and TRBJ1-1; 9 bases match TRBD1. There are 17 residues in the CDR3. The V and J ends lost 3 bases and 0 bases, in that order; junction bases with no gene match: 9. CDR1 is SGDLS, CDR2 YYNGEE, per germline. For the CDR3, the DNA is TGTGCCAGCAGCGACTCCGGGACAGGGTTACTGAACACTGAAGCTTTCTTT. Residues: CASSDSGTGLLNTEAFF.

This clonotype appeared a few times. V and J are TRBV5-1 and TRBJ2-7; a possible D gene is TRBD1 (6 bases). Germline CDR1 and CDR2: SGHRS and YFSETQ. V was pared by 3 bases and J by 2 bases, with 15 bases between. The CDR3 sequence is 15 residues long. This chain's CDR3 is CASSSTGRDTYEQYF. The CDR3 bases are TGCGCCAGCAGCTCGACAGGCCGAGATACCTACGAGCAGTACTTC.

The J gene is TRBJ2-1, the V gene TRBV7-8; D not certain. V lost 1 base to trimming and J lost 5 bases, with 12 bases between them. The CDR3 has 15 amino acids. Germline CDR1 reads SGHVS; CDR2 reads FQNEAQ. CDR3 DNA sequence: TGTGCCAGCAGCTTAGAGTCGGGCAGACACAATGAGCAGTTCTTC. Translated: CASSLESGRHNEQFF.

The chain is built from TRBV11-2 and TRBJ2-2, with TRBD2 identical over 14 bases. Germline assignment: CDR1 SGHAT and CDR2 FQNNGV. V lost 7 bases, J lost 8 bases, and 6 bases stayed unmatched. The CDR3 runs to 15 residues. Here the CDR3 reads CASTGTSGSSGELFF. Written as DNA, the CDR3 is TGTGCCAGCACCGGGACTAGCGGGAGCTCTGGGGAGCTGTTTTTT.

The rearrangement links TRBV15 to TRBJ2-7; 7 bases are shared with TRBD1. Germline loops: CDR1 LNHNV, CDR2 YYDKDF (reference sequence). The CDR3 is 15 residues long. V was pared by 1 base and J by 3 bases, with 6 bases of the junction left unmatched. The CDR3 bases are TGTGCCACCAGCAGAGGCCGGGACAGTAACTACGAGCAGTACTTC. Translation gives CATSRGRDSNYEQYF.

This clonotype was seen ten or more times. The chain joins TRBV5-1 to TRBJ2-2, with D unclear. CDR3 length: 14 amino acids. Between the trimmed V and J ends, which lost 0 bases and 0 bases, there was a span of 3 bases. In germline, CDR1 is SGHRS, CDR2 YFSETQ. CDR3 DNA sequence: TGCGCCAGCAGCTTGGAGACGAACACCGGGGAGCTGTTTTTT. It specifies CASSLETNTGELFF. The complete variable domain, with remaining parts taken from reference TRBV5-1 and TRBJ2-2, reads KAGVTQTPRYLIKTRGQQVTLSCSPISGHRSVSWYQQTPGQGLQFLFEYFSETQRNKGNFPGRFSGRQFSNSRSEMNVSTLELGDSALYLCASSLETNTGELFFGEGSRLTVL.

This clonotype showed up many times. The chain employs TRBV7-7 and TRBJ2-1; D is unclear. Between the trimmed V and J ends, which lost 3 bases and 9 bases, there was a span of 15 bases. Germline CDR1 is SSHAT and CDR2 is FNYEAQ (reference sequence). The CDR3 has 14 residues. CDR3 DNA sequence: TGTGCCAGCAGCTTCGCGCCCGGTGTGATTGAGCAGTTCTTC. It codes for CASSFAPGVIEQFF.

This clonotype has more than one count but fewer than ten. The chain links TRBV24-1 to TRBJ2-3; 8 nucleotides match TRBD2. V lost 4 bases and J lost 3; bases outside the gene matches: 11. CDR1 and CDR2 (germline): KGHDR, SFDVKD. This CDR3 region has 17 residues. CDR3 in DNA: TGTGCCACCAGTGACCCTCCGAGTAGCGGGGTGACAGATACGCAGTATTTT. Translating gives CATSDPPSSGVTDTQYF.

V is TRBV5-1 and J is TRBJ2-7; D gene unclear. The length of the CDR3 is 14 residues. V lost 3 bases and J 3 bases, leaving 13 bases between the germline ends. The germline CDR1 and CDR2 sequences are SGHRS and YFSETQ. The chain's CDR3 is CASSSSATHYEQYF. DNA for the CDR3: TGCGCCAGCAGCTCCAGCGCGACACACTACGAGCAGTACTTC.

The CDR3 region is CASSRFSGTSGMDTQYF. Here the CDR3 DNA reads TGCGCCAGCAGCCGATTTTCCGGGACTAGCGGGATGGATACGCAGTATTTT. The chain recombines TRBV5-1 with TRBJ2-3, with 13 bases that match TRBD2. J lost 6 bases, V lost 4 bases, and 11 bases had no gene match. The CDR3 totals 17 residues. CDR1 is SGHRS and CDR2 is YFSETQ in the germline V gene.

This chain connects TRBV20-1 to TRBJ2-7, with D perhaps TRBD2 (6 bases). Germline V lookup: CDR1 DFQATT, CDR2 SNEGSKA (reference sequence). CDR3 size: 13 residues. V was pared by 7 bases and J by 6 bases, with 19 bases between. The DNA for the CDR3 is TGCAGTGTACATAGCGCCTTGGGGGGCGAGCAGTACTTC. This codes for CSVHSALGGEQYF.

This clonotype has more than one count but fewer than ten. The rearrangement links TRBV24-1 to TRBJ2-2; 7 nucleotides align to TRBD1. The germline CDR1 and CDR2 sequences are KGHDR and SFDVKD. The CDR3 has 15 amino acids. J was trimmed by 1 base and V by 5 bases; bases with no gene match: 3. The CDR3 DNA sequence: TGTGCCACCAGTGGTGGGACAGTGAACACCGGGGAGCTGTTTTTT. It yields the protein CATSGGTVNTGELFF.

This clonotype was seen more than once but under ten times. The V call is TRBV5-1, the J call TRBJ2-2, with D possibly matching TRBD2 (6 bases). CDR1 and CDR2 from the germline V gene are SGHRS and YFSETQ. Between the trimmed V and J ends, which lost 1 base and 1 base, there was a span of 11 bases. This CDR3 comprises 16 residues. The CDR3 DNA is TGCGCCAGCAGCTTGCTTAGGAGGGGGAACACCGGGGAGCTGTTTTTT. Residues: CASSLLRRGNTGELFF.

The J gene is TRBJ2-7, the V gene TRBV1. TRBV1 is designated a pseudogene. The CDR3 totals 10 residues. Here the CDR3 DNA reads TGCACCAGCAGCTTTGGCGAGCAGTACTTC. This codes for CTSSFGEQYF.

The chain has TRBV19 and TRBJ2-2, with 7 bases lining up with TRBD1. The CDR3 loop spans 17 amino acids. The germline gives CDR1 LNHDA, CDR2 SQIVND (reference sequence). The J segment lost 1 base and the V segment lost 5 bases, leaving 10 bases of the junction unmatched. CDR3: CASSFRIQGENTGELFF. The DNA for the CDR3 is TGTGCCAGTAGTTTTCGGATCCAGGGGGAGAACACCGGGGAGCTGTTTTTT. The complete variable domain, with remaining parts taken from reference TRBV19 and TRBJ2-2, reads DGGITQSPKYLFRKEGQNVTLSCEQNLNHDAMYWYRQDPGQGLRLIYYSQIVNDFQKGDIAEGYSVSREKKESFPLTVTSAQKNPTAFYLCASSFRIQGENTGELFFGEGSRLTVL.

This clonotype showed up just a few times. V gene TRBV20-1 combines with J gene TRBJ2-1; 11 positions agree with TRBD2. Germline V gives CDR1 DFQATT, CDR2 SNEGSKA (reference sequence). The CDR3 has 12 residues. J gave up 12 bases and V 3 bases, and 4 bases lay outside the gene matches. The CDR3 DNA sequence: TGCAGTGCTAGTACTAGCGGGAGAAGGCAGTTCTTC. Amino acid sequence: CSASTSGRRQFF.

This clonotype has only a few counts. J is TRBJ1-1 and V is TRBV5-1; D may be TRBD1 (5 bases). Looked up from germline, CDR1 is SGHRS and CDR2 is YFSETQ. V was clipped by 4 bases and J by 1 base, with 14 bases between them. This CDR3 has 15 residues. Here the CDR3 reads CASSPGHSGNTEAFF. In DNA, the CDR3 is TGCGCCAGCAGCCCCGGACACTCTGGGAACACTGAAGCTTTCTTT.

This clonotype has only a few counts. J is TRBJ1-1 and V is TRBV29-1; D uncertain. Germline CDR1 and CDR2: SQVTM and ANQGSEA. Trimming left V 7 bases short and J 3 bases short, with 12 bases between. The CDR3 is made up of 12 amino acids. The CDR3 here is CSAEGSYTEAFF. CDR3 DNA sequence: TGCAGCGCCGAGGGTAGCTACACTGAAGCTTTCTTT.

V and J are TRBV7-2 and TRBJ1-2, with D perhaps TRBD1 (6 bases). The CDR3 runs 15 residues. Per germline, CDR1 SGHTA and CDR2 FQGNSA. The germline V and J ends were trimmed by 6 bases and 2 bases, with 16 bases remaining between them. CDR3 residues: CASSYNRVRNYGYTF. The DNA of the CDR3 is TGTGCCAGCAGTTATAACAGGGTCAGAAACTATGGCTACACCTTC.

This chain joins TRBV29-1 and TRBJ1-2; D is undetermined. Looked up from germline, CDR1 is SQVTM and CDR2 is ANQGSEA. The CDR3 covers 12 residues. V was cut by 7 bases and J by 4 bases, with 13 bases left in between. The CDR3 DNA reads as TGCAGCGCCGAGGGCCATACCTATGGCTACACCTTC. Translating it yields CSAEGHTYGYTF.

The J gene is TRBJ2-1, the V gene TRBV12-3 or TRBV12-4; TRBD1 or TRBD2 may be the D gene (5 bases each). Trimming pared 6 bases from V and 0 bases from J, leaving 12 bases between. This CDR3 is built from 15 residues. CDR3 residues: CASRSGTVSYNEQFF. In DNA form, the CDR3 reads TGTGCCAGCAGATCCGGGACGGTCTCCTACAATGAGCAGTTCTTC.

This clonotype was seen repeatedly, ten times or more. Compared with germline, one end of the junction differs, possibly owing to a read error. The chain combines TRBV3-1 with TRBJ1-1; unclear D gene. Germline loops: CDR1 LGHDT, CDR2 YNNKEL (reference sequence). CDR3 length: 13 amino acids. The CDR3 sequence is CASTQSDGVEAFF. The CDR3 coding sequence is TGTGCCAGCACCCAATCGGACGGAGTTGAAGCTTTCTTT.

The sample holds a few counts of this clonotype. The chain employs TRBV7-3 and TRBJ2-1; D is perhaps TRBD1 or TRBD2 (5 bases each). Trimming stripped 1 base from V and 3 bases from J, with 10 bases between. This CDR3 comprises 15 residues. Germline V lookup: CDR1 SGHTA, CDR2 FQGTGA. Here the CDR3 reads CASSLNGDRYNEQFF. The CDR3 DNA is TGTGCCAGCAGCTTAAACGGGGACCGCTACAATGAGCAGTTCTTC.

The gene calls are TRBV7-2 and TRBJ1-3; D is unresolved. The V end lost 1 base, the J end lost 2 bases, and 6 bases lay between the germline ends. Germline CDR1 is SGHTA and CDR2 is FQGNSA. The CDR3 runs 14 residues. CDR3 in DNA: TGTGCCAGCAGCTTAGACGGAGCTGGAAACACCATATATTTT. This gives the protein CASSLDGAGNTIYF.

This clonotype was detected only a few times. The chain uses TRBV7-2 and TRBJ2-5; D is possibly TRBD1 (5 bases). The CDR3 runs to 14 residues. Germline CDR1 SGHTA, CDR2 FQGNSA. Trimming took 1 base from V and 5 from J, leaving 11 bases between them. CDR3 DNA sequence: TGTGCCAGCAGCTTAGTTTTCAGGGTGGAGACCCAGTACTTC. Protein sequence: CASSLVFRVETQYF. Looking up the rest from reference TRBV7-2 and TRBJ2-5 gives the full variable domain: GAGVSQSPSNKVTEKGKDVELRCDPISGHTALYWYRQSLGQGLEFLIYFQGNSAPDKSGLPSDRFSAERTGGSVSTLTIQRTQQEDSAVYLCASSLVFRVETQYFGPGTRLLVL.

The V call is TRBV6-6, the J call TRBJ2-7; D is undetermined. The germline V gene has CDR1 MNHNY and CDR2 SVGAGI (reference sequence). CDR3 length: 13 residues. Trimming shortened V by 2 bases and J by 2 bases, and 7 bases separated the two germline ends. The CDR3 DNA sequence: TGTGCCAGCAGTTACGACGGCACCTACGAGCAGTACTTC. This gives the protein CASSYDGTYEQYF.

V gene TRBV20-1 combines with J gene TRBJ1-6; 9 positions agree with TRBD1. The CDR3 sequence is 14 residues long. Germline V lookup: CDR1 DFQATT, CDR2 SNEGSKA (reference sequence). V trimming: 6 bases; J trimming: 7 bases; junction bases outside the gene matches: 7. The CDR3 here is CSARTGTGNSPLHF. As DNA, the CDR3 is TGCAGTGCGAGGACCGGGACAGGGAATTCACCCCTCCACTTT.

The V call is TRBV11-2, the J call TRBJ1-4; D is unresolved. CDR3 length: 13 residues. The germline V gene has CDR1 SGHAT and CDR2 FQNNGV. Between the trimmed V and J ends, which lost 1 base and 11 bases, there was a span of 11 bases. CDR3 sequence: CASSLAAAIKLFF. The DNA for the CDR3 is TGTGCCAGCAGCTTAGCGGCGGCCATTAAACTGTTTTTT.

This clonotype has just a few counts. V gene TRBV20-1 combines with J gene TRBJ2-2; no definite D call. The CDR3 extends over 14 amino acids. Trimming cost V 0 bases and J 7 bases, with 12 bases left between them. Germline CDR1 is DFQATT and CDR2 is SNEGSKA (reference sequence). CDR3 region: CSARDPGFVGELFF. In nucleotides, the CDR3 is TGCAGTGCTAGAGACCCGGGTTTCGTCGGGGAGCTGTTTTTT.

The chain employs TRBV14 and TRBJ2-3, with TRBD2 matching 10 bases. V lost 4 bases and J lost 0; bases outside the gene matches: 10. CDR1 and CDR2 from the germline V gene are SGHDN and FVKESK. The CDR3 runs 18 residues. The CDR3 nucleotides read TGTGCCAGCAGCCGCCCCCACTCGACTAGCGGGAGCACAGATACGCAGTATTTT. It translates to CASSRPHSTSGSTDTQYF. The full variable domain, with the rest looked up from reference TRBV14 and TRBJ2-3, is EAGVTQFPSHSVIEKGQTVTLRCDPISGHDNLYWYRRVMGKEIKFLLHFVKESKQDESGMPNNRFLAERTGGTYSTLKVQPAELEDSGVYFCASSRPHSTSGSTDTQYFGPGTRLTVL.

CDR3 sequence reads: CASSEPGLRDEQFF. In DNA, the CDR3 is TGCGCCAGCAGTGAGCCGGGCCTACGGGATGAGCAGTTCTTC. The chain has TRBV10-2 and TRBJ2-1; D is undetermined. Trimming took off 2 bases at V and 8 bases at J, with 13 bases between the two ends. Germline assignment: CDR1 WSHSY and CDR2 SAAADI. The CDR3 is 14 residues long.